A selection of T cell receptor beta chains follows, all from one sample in a study of blood T cell repertoires in COVID-19. Assay used: immunoSEQ multiplex PCR; TCRdb lists only in-frame clones, some missing. This repertoire shows 200,000 or so clones, roughly 81% found once; its top ten account for roughly 12%. The sequenced material came from peripheral blood. These TCRs come from a woman older than 75 with COVID-19, enrolled during active disease. The CDR3 runs from the conserved cysteine through the conserved F or W. The order of the fields is V gene, D gene, J gene, CDR3 protein. A D gene is named only where the DNA matches it firmly.

V: TRBV27; D: TRBD1; J: TRBJ1-5; CDR3: CASSFGGGRNQPQHF
V: TRBV3-1/TRBV3-2; D: TRBD1; J: TRBJ2-3; CDR3: CASSQGQGDTDTQYF
V: TRBV18; D: -; J: TRBJ1-2; CDR3: CASSPPRQGALVYGYTF
V: TRBV5-4; D: -; J: TRBJ2-7; CDR3: CASSMGASSYEQYF
V: TRBV30; D: TRBD1; J: TRBJ2-2; CDR3: CAWSLDRGPWAGELFF
V: TRBV9; D: -; J: TRBJ1-2; CDR3: CASSAGASILGGYTF
V: TRBV5-1; D: -; J: TRBJ2-7; CDR3: CASSLAEPPWEQYF
V: TRBV7-2; D: TRBD2; J: TRBJ2-1; CDR3: CASSLSGGAQNEQFF
V: TRBV18; D: -; J: TRBJ1-4; CDR3: CASSPGAVATNEKLFF
V: TRBV28; D: -; J: TRBJ1-1; CDR3: CASSLWVRGNTEAFF
V: TRBV6-5; D: TRBD1; J: TRBJ1-1; CDR3: CASTGTGSEAFF
V: TRBV5-1; D: -; J: TRBJ1-1; CDR3: CASSRGEVRNTEAFF
V: TRBV5-1; D: -; J: TRBJ2-2; CDR3: CASSRGGNTGELFF
V: TRBV18; D: TRBD1; J: TRBJ1-2; CDR3: CASSGTDYGYTF
V: TRBV19; D: -; J: TRBJ1-5; CDR3: CASSPVPRGQPQHF
V: TRBV10-3; D: TRBD1; J: TRBJ2-3; CDR3: CAIRVRGREGTDTQYF
V: TRBV7-2; D: TRBD2; J: TRBJ2-3; CDR3: CASSSGLVGTDTQYF
V: TRBV6-5; D: TRBD1; J: TRBJ2-5; CDR3: CASSTGGAGETQYF
V: TRBV4-3; D: -; J: TRBJ2-3; CDR3: CASSQRGRGADTQYF
V: TRBV19; D: TRBD2; J: TRBJ2-5; CDR3: CASSSFGLADQETQYF
V: TRBV29-1; D: -; J: TRBJ2-1; CDR3: CSVRSTGVYNEQFF
V: TRBV11-3; D: TRBD1; J: TRBJ1-1; CDR3: CASSFSVDRDTEAFF
V: TRBV28; D: TRBD1; J: TRBJ1-1; CDR3: CASSPIFRTGGGTEAFF
V: TRBV4-1; D: -; J: TRBJ2-4; CDR3: CASSQVIGDSVGF
V: TRBV11-3; D: -; J: TRBJ2-7; CDR3: CASSLVGQAGSYEQYF
V: TRBV7-9; D: -; J: TRBJ1-1; CDR3: CASSYISGEAFF
V: TRBV13; D: -; J: TRBJ1-1; CDR3: CASSLVGNTEAFF
V: TRBV5-1; D: TRBD1; J: TRBJ2-5; CDR3: CASSAEPGTAQETQYF
V: TRBV6-5; D: -; J: TRBJ1-2; CDR3: CASSLIMGANYGYTF
V: TRBV7-2; D: -; J: TRBJ2-1; CDR3: CASSLEVRVANEQFF
V: TRBV2; D: TRBD2; J: TRBJ2-7; CDR3: CASSEPGTSGSLEQYF
V: TRBV18; D: TRBD2; J: TRBJ2-5; CDR3: CASSPGTSWETQYF
V: TRBV27; D: TRBD1; J: TRBJ1-4; CDR3: CASGPGTGDFNEKLFF
V: TRBV4-1; D: -; J: TRBJ2-7; CDR3: CASSQVDRSEQYF
V: TRBV7-9; D: TRBD1; J: TRBJ1-1; CDR3: CASRTQGDTEAFF
V: TRBV3-1/TRBV3-2; D: TRBD2; J: TRBJ2-7; CDR3: CASSRLAGSYEQYF
V: TRBV5-1; D: TRBD1; J: TRBJ2-7; CDR3: CASSGTGGYSYEQYF
V: TRBV19; D: TRBD1; J: TRBJ1-4; CDR3: CASSGQDEKLFF
V: TRBV7-2; D: TRBD1; J: TRBJ1-4; CDR3: CASSLQGVYEKLFF
V: TRBV2; D: -; J: TRBJ1-1; CDR3: CASSDGVLNTEAFF
V: TRBV9; D: TRBD1; J: TRBJ2-2; CDR3: CASSVVFTGVPGELFF
V: TRBV19; D: TRBD2; J: TRBJ2-3; CDR3: CASSSPGLAGVTDTQYF
V: TRBV2; D: -; J: TRBJ2-5; CDR3: CASRGPFARGETQYF
V: TRBV12-3/TRBV12-4; D: TRBD1; J: TRBJ2-1; CDR3: CASRHRDRGEQFF
V: TRBV7-9; D: TRBD1; J: TRBJ1-1; CDR3: CASSYPGQQSTEAFF
V: TRBV7-9; D: -; J: TRBJ1-1; CDR3: CASSLVLLNTEAFF
V: TRBV5-6; D: -; J: TRBJ1-1; CDR3: CASSFGIGYTEAFF
V: TRBV20-1; D: -; J: TRBJ1-2; CDR3: CSASSPPSGKNYGYTF